A few counts support the clone carrying this T cell receptor (beta chain). This sample was included in a study of early T cells in non-severe SARS-CoV-2 infection. MiXCR, applied by TCRdb to the 5' RACE reads, yields one record per CDR3 protein. This sample has 110,000 or so distinct CDR3 sequences; over 10% occur once, and the top ten carry roughly 2.9%. The CDR3 has 16 amino acids. J was trimmed by 4 bases and V by 3 bases; bases with no gene match: 5. Germline-derived CDR1 and CDR2 are MDHEN and SYDVKM. The sample consisted of whole blood. This receptor was identified in an adult who was a healthcare worker with PCR-confirmed SARS-CoV-2 infection or an uninfected control (not recorded which). The chain has TRBV28 and TRBJ1-4; TRBD1 matches 10 bases. The CDR3 nucleotides are TGTGCCAGCAGTTTCATGTGGACAGGGGGTAATGAAAAACTGTTTTTT. Translated, it gives CASSFMWTGGNEKLFF.